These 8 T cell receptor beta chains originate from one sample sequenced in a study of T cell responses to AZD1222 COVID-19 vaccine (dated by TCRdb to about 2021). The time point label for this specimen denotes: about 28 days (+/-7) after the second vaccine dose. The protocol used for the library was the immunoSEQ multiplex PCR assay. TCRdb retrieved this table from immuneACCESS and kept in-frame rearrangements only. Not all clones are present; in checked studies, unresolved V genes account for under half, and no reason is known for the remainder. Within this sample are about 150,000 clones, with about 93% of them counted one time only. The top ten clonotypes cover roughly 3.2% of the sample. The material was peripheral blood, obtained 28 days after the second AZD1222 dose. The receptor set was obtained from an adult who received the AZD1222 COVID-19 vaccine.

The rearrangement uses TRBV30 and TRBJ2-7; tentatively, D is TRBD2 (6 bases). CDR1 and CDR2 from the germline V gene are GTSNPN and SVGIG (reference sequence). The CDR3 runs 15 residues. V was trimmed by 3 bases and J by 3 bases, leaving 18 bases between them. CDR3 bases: TGTGCCTGGAGATCATTCGGGAGAAGTGGCTACGAGCAGTACTTC. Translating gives CAWRSFGRSGYEQYF.

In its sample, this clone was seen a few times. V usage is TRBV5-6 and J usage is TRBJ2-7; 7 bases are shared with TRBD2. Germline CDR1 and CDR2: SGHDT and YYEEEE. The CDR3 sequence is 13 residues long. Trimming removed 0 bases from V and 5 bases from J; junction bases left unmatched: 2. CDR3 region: CASSLAGGHEQYF. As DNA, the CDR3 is TGTGCCAGCAGCTTGGCGGGAGGCCACGAGCAGTACTTC.

The DNA for the CDR3 is TGTGCCAGCAGCCAGACAGGGGATCAAAACATTCAGTACTTC. As protein: CASSQTGDQNIQYF. The chain uses TRBV5-6 and TRBJ2-4; 8 bases match TRBD1. Germline V lookup: CDR1 SGHDT, CDR2 YYEEEE. V dropped 4 bases and J dropped 5; count of bases not matched to a gene: 5. CDR3 length equals 14 residues.

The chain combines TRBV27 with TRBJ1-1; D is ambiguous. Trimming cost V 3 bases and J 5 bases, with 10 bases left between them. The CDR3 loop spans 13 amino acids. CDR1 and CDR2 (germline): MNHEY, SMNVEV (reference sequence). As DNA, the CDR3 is TGTGCCAGCAGTTTGGTGGGAGGAACTGAAGCTTTCTTT. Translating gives CASSLVGGTEAFF.

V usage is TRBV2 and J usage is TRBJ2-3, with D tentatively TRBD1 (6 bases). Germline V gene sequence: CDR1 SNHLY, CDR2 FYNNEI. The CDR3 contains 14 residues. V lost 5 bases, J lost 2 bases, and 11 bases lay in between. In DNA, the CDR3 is TGTGCCAGCAGTAGGCAGGGGTTCACAGATACGCAGTATTTT. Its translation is CASSRQGFTDTQYF.

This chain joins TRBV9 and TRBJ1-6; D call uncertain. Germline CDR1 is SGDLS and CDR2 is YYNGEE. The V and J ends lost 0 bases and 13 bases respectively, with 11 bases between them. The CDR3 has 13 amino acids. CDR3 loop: CASSVAGGWPLHF. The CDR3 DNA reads TGTGCCAGCAGCGTAGCTGGAGGGTGGCCCCTCCACTTT.

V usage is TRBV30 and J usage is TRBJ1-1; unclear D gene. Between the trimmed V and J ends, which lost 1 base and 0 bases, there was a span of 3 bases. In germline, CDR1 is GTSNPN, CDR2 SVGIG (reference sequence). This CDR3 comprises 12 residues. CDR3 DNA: TGTGCCTGGAGTGAACTGAACACTGAAGCTTTCTTT. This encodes CAWSELNTEAFF.

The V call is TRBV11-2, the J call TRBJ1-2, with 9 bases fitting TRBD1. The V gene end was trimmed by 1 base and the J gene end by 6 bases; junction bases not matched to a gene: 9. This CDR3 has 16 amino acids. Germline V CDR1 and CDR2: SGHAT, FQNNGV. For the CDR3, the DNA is TGTGCCAGCAGCTTAGGTGAGGCGGACAGGGGTCATGGCTACACCTTC. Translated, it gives CASSLGEADRGHGYTF.